This T cell receptor (beta chain) originates from a study of shared clonotypes between healthy human individuals. Study-wide context: Each donor had three CD4 naive, three CD4 memory, two CD8 naive and one CD8 memory plate.

Terminally differentiated effector memory CD45RA+ cells were excluded by CCR7 positive selection of CD45RO-negative cells. V was pared by 4 bases and J by 3 bases, with 13 bases between. Germline loops: CDR1 LNHDA, CDR2 SQIVND (reference sequence). The CDR3 is 15 residues long. Data came from immunoSEQ multiplex PCR; TCRdb stores just in-frame clones and leaves some out. The data contain about 1,900,000 clones, 85% to 95% of them seen just once; the ten biggest clones take up approximately 1%. The sequencing input was naive CD8+ T cells sorted from blood. The chain links TRBV19 to TRBJ1-5; D possibly corresponds to TRBD1 (5 bases). The clonotype was recovered from a man aged 18 to 30 in good health. The CDR3 loop is CASSKTAPTNQPQHF. In DNA form, the CDR3 reads TGTGCCAGTAGTAAGACAGCGCCAACCAATCAGCCCCAGCATTTT. The full variable domain, rest sourced from reference TRBV19 and TRBJ1-5, is DGGITQSPKYLFRKEGQNVTLSCEQNLNHDAMYWYRQDPGQGLRLIYYSQIVNDFQKGDIAEGYSVSREKKESFPLTVTSAQKNPTAFYLCASSKTAPTNQPQHFGDGTRLSIL.